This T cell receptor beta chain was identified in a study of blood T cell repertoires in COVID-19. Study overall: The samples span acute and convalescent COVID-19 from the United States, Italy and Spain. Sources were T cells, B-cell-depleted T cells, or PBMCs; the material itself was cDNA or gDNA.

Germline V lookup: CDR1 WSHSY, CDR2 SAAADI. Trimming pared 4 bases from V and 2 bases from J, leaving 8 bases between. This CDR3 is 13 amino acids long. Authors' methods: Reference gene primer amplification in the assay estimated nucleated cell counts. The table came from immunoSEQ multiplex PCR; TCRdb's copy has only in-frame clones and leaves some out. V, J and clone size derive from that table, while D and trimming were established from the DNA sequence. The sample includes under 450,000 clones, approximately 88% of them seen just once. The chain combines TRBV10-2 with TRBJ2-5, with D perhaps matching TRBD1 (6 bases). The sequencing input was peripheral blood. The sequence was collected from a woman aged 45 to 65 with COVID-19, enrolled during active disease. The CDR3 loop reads CASSADRQETQYF. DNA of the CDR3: TGCGCCAGCAGTGCAGACAGGCAAGAGACCCAGTACTTC.